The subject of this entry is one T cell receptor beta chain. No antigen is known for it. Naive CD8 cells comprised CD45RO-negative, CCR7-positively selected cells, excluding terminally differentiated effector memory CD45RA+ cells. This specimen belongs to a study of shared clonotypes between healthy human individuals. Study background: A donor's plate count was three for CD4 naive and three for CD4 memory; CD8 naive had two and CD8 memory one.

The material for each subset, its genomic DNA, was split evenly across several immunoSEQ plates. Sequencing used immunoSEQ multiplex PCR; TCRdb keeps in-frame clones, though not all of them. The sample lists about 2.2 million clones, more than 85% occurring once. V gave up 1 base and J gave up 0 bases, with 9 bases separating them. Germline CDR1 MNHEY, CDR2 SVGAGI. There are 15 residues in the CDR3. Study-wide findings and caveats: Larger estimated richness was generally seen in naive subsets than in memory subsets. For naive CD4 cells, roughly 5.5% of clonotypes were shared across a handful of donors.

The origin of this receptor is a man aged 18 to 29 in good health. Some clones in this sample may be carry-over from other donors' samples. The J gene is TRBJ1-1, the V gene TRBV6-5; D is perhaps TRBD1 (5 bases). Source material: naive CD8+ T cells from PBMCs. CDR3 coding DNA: TGTGCCAGCAGTTACTACGACAGCTTGAACACTGAAGCTTTCTTT. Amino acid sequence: CASSYYDSLNTEAFF.